This TCR beta chain was found in a study of OX40 agonist ivuxolimab in advanced cancers. Sequencing was performed with immunoSEQ multiplex PCR; in TCRdb, only in-frame clones are kept and a portion is missing. The table records some 100,000 clones, 84% of them present only once. CDR1 is LNHDA, CDR2 SQIVND, per germline (reference sequence). V gave up 5 bases and J gave up 4 bases, with 9 bases separating them. There are 14 residues in the CDR3. The sequence was collected from an adult with an advanced solid tumor such as melanoma, head and neck, liver or kidney cancer. The chain uses TRBV19 and TRBJ1-6, with D possibly matching TRBD1 (6 bases). The specimen comprised CD4+ or CD8+ T cells sorted from blood, sampled in a trial of the OX40 agonist ivuxolimab. The CDR3 loop is CASSRGQYNSPLHF. The CDR3 region has the DNA TGTGCCAGTAGTCGGGGGCAGTATAATTCACCCCTCCACTTT.